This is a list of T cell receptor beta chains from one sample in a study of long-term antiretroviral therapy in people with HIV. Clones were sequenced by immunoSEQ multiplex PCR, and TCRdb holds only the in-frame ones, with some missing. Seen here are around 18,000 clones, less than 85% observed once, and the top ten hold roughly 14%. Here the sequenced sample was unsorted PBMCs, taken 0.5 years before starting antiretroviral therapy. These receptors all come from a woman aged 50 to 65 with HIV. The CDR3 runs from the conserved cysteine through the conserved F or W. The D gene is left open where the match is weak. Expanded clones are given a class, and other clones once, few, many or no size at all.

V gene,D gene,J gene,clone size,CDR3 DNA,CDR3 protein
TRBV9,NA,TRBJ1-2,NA,TGTGCCAGCAGCGTCGGCCAAGCTAACTATGGCTACACCTTC,CASSVGQANYGYTF
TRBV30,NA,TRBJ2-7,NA,TGTGCCTGGAGGCTGCCGGGACTGAGCTCCTACGAGCAGTACTTC,CAWRLPGLSSYEQYF
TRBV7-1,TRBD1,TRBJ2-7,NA,TGTGCCAGCAGCCCCAGACAGGGCTACGAGCAGTACTTC,CASSPRQGYEQYF
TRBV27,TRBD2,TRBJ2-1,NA,TGTGCCAGCATCCGGACTAGCGGAGCGTACAATGAGCAGTTCTTC,CASIRTSGAYNEQFF
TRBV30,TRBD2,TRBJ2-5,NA,TGTGCCTGGAGTCCTAGCGGGAGGGCCCCAAGAGGGACCCAGTACTTC,CAWSPSGRAPRGTQYF
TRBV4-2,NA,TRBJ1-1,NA,TGTGCCAGCAGCCTAGCTACTGAAGCTTTCTTT,CASSLATEAFF
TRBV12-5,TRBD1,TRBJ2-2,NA,TGTGCTAGTGGTTTGGCCGGGACAGGGAACACCGGGGAGCTGTTTTTT,CASGLAGTGNTGELFF
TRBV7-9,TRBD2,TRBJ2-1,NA,TGTGCCAGCAGCTTTACTAGCGGGGCGAACAATGAGCAGTTCTTC,CASSFTSGANNEQFF
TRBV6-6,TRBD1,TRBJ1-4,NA,TGTGCCAGCAGTTACTGGAGGGGGACAGTCGGAAAACTGTTTTTT,CASSYWRGTVGKLFF
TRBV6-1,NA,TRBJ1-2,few,TGTGCCAGCAGTGGCCCGTTATTTGGCTACACCTTC,CASSGPLFGYTF
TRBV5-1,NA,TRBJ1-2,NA,TGCGCCAGCAGCTTGGGCCAGGGCCATGCTGGCTACACCTTC,CASSLGQGHAGYTF
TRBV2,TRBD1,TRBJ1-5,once,TGTGCCAGCAGTGGGGACAGTCTTAGCAATCAGCCCCAGCATTTT,CASSGDSLSNQPQHF
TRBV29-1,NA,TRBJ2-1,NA,TGCAGCGCCCGGACAGCGCCGGAGGGGCAGTTCTTC,CSARTAPEGQFF
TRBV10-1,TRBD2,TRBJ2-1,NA,TGCGCCAGCGGAAAGACTAGCCCTAATGAGCAGTTCTTC,CASGKTSPNEQFF
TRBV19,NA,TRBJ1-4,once,TGTGCCAGCCGCCAAACGGGAGAAAAACTGTTTTTT,CASRQTGEKLFF
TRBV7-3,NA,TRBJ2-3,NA,TGTGCCAGCAGCCGTAGACGAGCTAGCACAGATACGCAGTATTTT,CASSRRRASTDTQYF
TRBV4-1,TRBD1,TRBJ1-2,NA,TGCGCCAGCAGCCAAGAATCGTCAAATAGGGGGCACGGCTACACCTTC,CASSQESSNRGHGYTF
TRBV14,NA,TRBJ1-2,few,TGTGCCAGCAGCCCTAACTCGAAGAACTATGGCTACACCTTC,CASSPNSKNYGYTF
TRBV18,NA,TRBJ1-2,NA,TGTGCCAGCTCACCGGGACCGGGGCATCTGTATGGCTACACCTTC,CASSPGPGHLYGYTF
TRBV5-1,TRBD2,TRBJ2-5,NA,TGCGCCAGCAGCACCGGACTAGCGGGGGGCGGTGGAGAGACCCAGTACTTC,CASSTGLAGGGGETQYF
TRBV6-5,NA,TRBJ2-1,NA,TGTGCCAGCAGTTACTCATCGACGTTGCCAGGGAATGAGCAGTTCTTC,CASSYSSTLPGNEQFF
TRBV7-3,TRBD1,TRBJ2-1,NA,TGTGCCAGCAGCTCCGACCGGGACAGGGGAGGAAATGAGCAGTTCTTC,CASSSDRDRGGNEQFF
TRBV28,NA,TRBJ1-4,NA,TGTGCCAGCAGTTATTACCGGGGAAATGAAAAACTGTTTTTT,CASSYYRGNEKLFF
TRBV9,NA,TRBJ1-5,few,TGTGCCAGCAGCGAGGGGGTTTCATGGCCCCAGCATTTT,CASSEGVSWPQHF
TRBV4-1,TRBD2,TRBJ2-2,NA,TGCGCCAGCAGCCAACTTACGGGGGGGTATAGCACCGGGGAGCTGTTTTTT,CASSQLTGGYSTGELFF
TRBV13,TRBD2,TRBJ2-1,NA,TGTGCCAGCAGCTTAGGGACTAGCGGCGGTAATGAGCAGTTCTTC,CASSLGTSGGNEQFF
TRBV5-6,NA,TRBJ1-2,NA,TGTGCCAGCAGCTTGGATGGGGTCGTCCTGACGGGGAAGTATGGCTACACCTTC,CASSLDGVVLTGKYGYTF
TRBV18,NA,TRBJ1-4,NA,TGTGCCAGCTCACCAGGGGAAAAACTGTTTTTT,CASSPGEKLFF
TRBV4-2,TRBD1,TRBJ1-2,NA,TGTGCCAGCAGCCCATCGAACGACAGGGCAAAACATGGCTACACCTTC,CASSPSNDRAKHGYTF
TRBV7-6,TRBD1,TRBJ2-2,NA,TGTGCCAGCAGCCTGGGACAGGGGAGTACCGGGGAGCTGTTTTTT,CASSLGQGSTGELFF
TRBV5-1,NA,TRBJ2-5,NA,TGCGCCAGCAGCCAAATCTCTAGGACCCAGTACTTC,CASSQISRTQYF
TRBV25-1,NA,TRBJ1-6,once,TGTGCCAGCAGTTTCACAAGGCAGGGGTCACCCCTCCACTTT,CASSFTRQGSPLHF
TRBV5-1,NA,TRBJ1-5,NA,TGCGCCAGCAGCCTAGATAGTGGCAATCAGCCCCAGCATTTT,CASSLDSGNQPQHF
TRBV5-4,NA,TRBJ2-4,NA,TGTGCCAGCAGCTTGGATCCGGGGGCGAGAAACATTCAGTACTTC,CASSLDPGARNIQYF
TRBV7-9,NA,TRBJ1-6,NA,TGTGCCAGCATAGGACTTCCTAATTCACCCCTCCACTTT,CASIGLPNSPLHF